Presented here are 19 T cell receptor beta chains from one specimen sequenced in a study of technical replicates of blood from a few donors. Only in-frame clones appear in the TCRdb table, and some are missing; sequencing was by immunoSEQ multiplex PCR. This table has 50,000 to 80,000 clones, 86% appearing once. The sample consisted of PBMCs. These receptors came from a human donor in good health. Some clones in this sample may be carry-over from other donors' samples.

CDR3 protein: CASTGSGGVDTQYF. For the CDR3, the DNA is TGTGCCAGCACAGGTAGCGGGGGTGTAGATACGCAGTATTTT. The V and J genes are TRBV5-4 and TRBJ2-3; 9 bases match TRBD2. Germline lookup yields CDR1 SGHNT and CDR2 YYREEE (reference sequence). The CDR3 covers 14 residues. J was trimmed by 5 bases and V by 6 bases; bases with no gene match: 7.

This clone was counted ten times or more. This sequence joins TRBV11-2 and TRBJ1-4; possible D gene TRBD1, 6 bases. The CDR3 consists of 17 residues. Trimming stripped 1 base from V and 8 bases from J, with 20 bases between. Germline V gives CDR1 SGHAT, CDR2 FQNNGV. The CDR3 is CASSLGELTGSREKLFF. As DNA, the CDR3 is TGTGCCAGCAGCTTAGGGGAACTTACAGGGTCTCGGGAAAAACTGTTTTTT.

The chain links TRBV21-1 to TRBJ2-1; the table's D call of TRBD1 was not tested on the DNA. TRBV21-1 is deemed a pseudogene. The CDR3 contains 14 residues. The CDR3 loop reads CASSKAGAGHEQFF. CDR3 DNA: TGTGCCAGCAGCAAAGCAGGGGCAGGGCATGAGCAGTTCTTC.

The chain recombines TRBV4-2 with TRBJ1-1; the D gene is possibly TRBD1 (6 bases). CDR1 is LGHNA, CDR2 YNFKEQ, per germline. There are 15 residues in the CDR3. V lost 3 bases to trimming and J lost 1 base, with 12 bases between them. The CDR3 loop reads CASSHPDRTNTEAFF. The CDR3 DNA sequence: TGTGCCAGCAGCCACCCAGACAGGACGAACACTGAAGCTTTCTTT.

V usage is TRBV5-6 and J usage is TRBJ1-1; maybe TRBD1 (5 bases). The CDR3 contains 14 residues. The V end lost 4 bases, the J end lost 1 base, and 11 bases lay between the germline ends. Germline V CDR1 and CDR2: SGHDT, YYEEEE. The CDR3: CASSPAGQNTEAFF. The DNA of the CDR3 is TGTGCCAGCAGCCCGGCAGGACAGAACACTGAAGCTTTCTTT.

The chain has TRBV6-5 and TRBJ1-6; TRBD1 aligns across 11 bases. This CDR3 has 14 amino acids. Trimming at V came to 7 bases and at J to 9 bases, leaving 5 bases not matched to a gene. Per germline, CDR1 MNHEY and CDR2 SVGAGI. CDR3 loop: CASNSGTGGSPLHF. The DNA for the CDR3 is TGTGCCAGCAACTCCGGGACAGGGGGTTCACCCCTCCACTTT.

This clone was counted a few times. The J gene is TRBJ1-2, the V gene TRBV30, with D unresolved. Trimming cost V 0 bases and J 8 bases, with 13 bases left between them. Germline V gene sequence: CDR1 GTSNPN, CDR2 SVGIG (reference sequence). The CDR3 is made up of 13 amino acids. The CDR3: CAWSVGYLRGYTF. DNA of the CDR3: TGTGCCTGGAGTGTTGGTTATCTCAGGGGCTACACCTTC.

The table lists this clone with a few counts. The chain joins TRBV6-5 to TRBJ1-2; a weak D match, TRBD1 (6 bases). This CDR3 region has 14 residues. Germline V gene sequence: CDR1 MNHEY, CDR2 SVGAGI. V lost 4 bases and J 8 bases, leaving 17 bases between the germline ends. In nucleotides, the CDR3 is TGTGCCAGCAGTTTCATACAGGGATCTTACGGCTACACCTTC. Encoded protein: CASSFIQGSYGYTF.

The chain employs TRBV11-3 and TRBJ2-2; TRBD2 is a possible D gene (5 bases). The CDR3 runs 16 residues. V was shortened by 5 bases and J by 4 bases, with 17 bases between the two germline ends. Germline V gene sequence: CDR1 SGHNT, CDR2 YENEEA. CDR3 protein: CASSLGVAPSTGELFF. The CDR3, as DNA: TGTGCCAGCAGCCTCGGGGTGGCCCCGAGCACCGGGGAGCTGTTTTTT.

A single count supports this clone. This chain connects TRBV18 to TRBJ1-4; maybe TRBD1 (6 bases). The CDR3 length is 13 residues. Trimming removed 3 bases at V and 7 bases at J, with 9 bases between. Germline CDR1 and CDR2: KGHSH and LQKENI. CDR3: CASSPTGFEKLFF. The CDR3 bases are TGTGCCAGCTCACCCACAGGGTTTGAAAAACTGTTTTTT.

This clone occurred once. The genes are TRBV6-5 and TRBJ2-2; D gene uncertain. Trimming stripped 5 bases from V and 6 bases from J, with 7 bases between. In germline, CDR1 is MNHEY, CDR2 SVGAGI. The CDR3 runs 12 residues. The chain's CDR3 is CASSTTAGELFF. The CDR3 bases are TGTGCCAGCAGTACGACTGCCGGGGAGCTGTTTTTT.

This chain uses TRBV5-1 with TRBJ1-1, with D possibly TRBD1 on 5 matching bases. V was trimmed by 4 bases and J by 4 bases, leaving 14 bases between them. The CDR3 has 14 residues. Germline values: CDR1 SGHRS, CDR2 YFSETQ. The CDR3 sequence: CASSHWGGFTEAFF. In DNA form, the CDR3 reads TGCGCCAGCAGCCACTGGGGGGGGTTCACTGAAGCTTTCTTT.

The rearrangement links TRBV5-4 to TRBJ1-2; 7 bases are shared with TRBD1. Trimming removed 5 bases from V and 1 base from J; junction bases left unmatched: 8. Germline CDR1 is SGHNT and CDR2 is YYREEE (reference sequence). The CDR3 length is 15 residues. The CDR3 DNA reads TGTGCCAGCAGTAAAACCGGGACAGTTAACTATGGCTACACCTTC. Residues: CASSKTGTVNYGYTF.

V is TRBV4-3 and J is TRBJ2-3, with D tentatively TRBD2 (5 bases). With 6 bases removed from V and 0 bases from J, the gap between germline ends came to 7 bases. The CDR3 totals 13 residues. In germline, CDR1 is LGHNA, CDR2 YSLEER. As DNA, the CDR3 is TGCGCCAGCAGTACGGGGAGCACAGATACGCAGTATTTT. It encodes CASSTGSTDTQYF.

This chain links TRBV7-2 with TRBJ2-4; D remains ambiguous. Germline V gives CDR1 SGHTA, CDR2 FQGNSA. The CDR3 length is 13 residues. V shed 2 bases and J shed 5 bases, with 7 bases lying between them. The CDR3 DNA reads TGTGCCAGCAGCTTAATGCGGCAAAACATTCAGTACTTC. Residues: CASSLMRQNIQYF.

The chain couples TRBV5-1 to TRBJ2-1; possible D gene TRBD1, 5 bases. This CDR3 has 13 residues. Trimming shortened V by 0 bases and J by 6 bases, and 7 bases separated the two germline ends. The germline gives CDR1 SGHRS, CDR2 YFSETQ. The CDR3 region is CASSLDRPNEQFF. CDR3 nucleotides: TGCGCCAGCAGCTTGGACAGGCCCAATGAGCAGTTCTTC. Combining the CDR3 with reference TRBV5-1 and TRBJ2-1 gives the whole variable domain KAGVTQTPRYLIKTRGQQVTLSCSPISGHRSVSWYQQTPGQGLQFLFEYFSETQRNKGNFPGRFSGRQFSNSRSEMNVSTLELGDSALYLCASSLDRPNEQFFGPGTRLTVL.

The rearrangement links TRBV18 to TRBJ1-2; 8 nucleotides match TRBD1. The length of the CDR3 is 13 residues. J gave up 5 bases and V 3 bases, and 2 bases lay outside the gene matches. CDR1 is KGHSH, CDR2 LQKENI, per germline. The CDR3 nucleotides are TGTGCCAGCTCACCGGGACAGGAGTATGGCTACACCTTC. Its translation is CASSPGQEYGYTF.

The rearrangement joins TRBV7-2 to TRBJ1-6, with D hard to call. Per the germline V gene, CDR1 is SGHTA and CDR2 is FQGNSA. The CDR3 extends over 14 amino acids. Trimming took off 1 base at V and 9 bases at J, with 10 bases between the two ends. CDR3 residues: CASSLVPQFSPLHF. In nucleotides, the CDR3 is TGTGCCAGCAGCTTAGTCCCCCAGTTTTCACCCCTCCACTTT.

This chain connects TRBV4-2 to TRBJ1-1; weak D call: TRBD1 (5 bases). V dropped 3 bases and J dropped 5 bases, with 10 bases sitting between them. Germline CDR1 and CDR2: LGHNA and YNFKEQ. The CDR3 totals 13 residues. The CDR3, as DNA: TGTGCCAGCAGCCAGGATACAGGAACTGAAGCTTTCTTT. This codes for CASSQDTGTEAFF.